The 10 T cell receptor beta chains listed next were all sequenced from one sample in a study of T cell repertoires in cytomegalovirus infection. For these TCRs, the target antigens are not known. In TCRdb, the reads were re-called with MiXCR into one record per CDR3 protein. Counted here are about half a million distinct CDR3 sequences, 25% to 35% occurring once; the ten biggest clones make up roughly 15%. Here the sequenced sample was cultured PBMCs, taken from culture after CMV antigen stimulation. The receptors originated from a human donor in good health (CMV status not recorded). Some clones in this sample may be carry-over from other donors' samples.

The chain couples TRBV20-1 to TRBJ1-4; D is unclear. Trimming shortened V by 2 bases and J by 4 bases, and 5 bases separated the two germline ends. This CDR3 comprises 12 residues. Germline-derived CDR1 and CDR2 are DFQATT and SNEGSKA (reference sequence). The CDR3 DNA sequence: TGCAGTGCTAGATCACTTAATGAAAAACTGTTTTTT. Protein: CSARSLNEKLFF.

This clonotype was seen only a few times. CDR3 nucleotides: TGTGCCATCAGCGTAGCGGGAGAAAGAACAGATACGCAGTATTTT. This translates into CAISVAGERTDTQYF. This chain connects TRBV10-3 to TRBJ2-3; 9 nucleotides line up with TRBD2. This CDR3 comprises 15 residues. The V gene's germline CDR1 is ENHRY and CDR2 SYGVKD. V trimming: 6 bases; J trimming: 3 bases; junction bases outside the gene matches: 7.

The rearrangement joins TRBV5-1 to TRBJ2-1; D may be TRBD2 (5 bases). The CDR3 loop spans 18 amino acids. CDR1 is SGHRS and CDR2 is YFSETQ in the germline V gene. Trimming took 4 bases from V and 0 from J, leaving 20 bases between them. The chain's CDR3 is CASSGPGATAVSYNEQFF. The CDR3, as DNA: TGCGCCAGCAGCGGCCCGGGTGCAACAGCGGTCTCCTACAATGAGCAGTTCTTC.

V usage is TRBV12-3 or TRBV12-4 and J usage is TRBJ1-2; D is unresolved. The length of the CDR3 is 15 residues. V dropped 1 base and J dropped 1 base, with 10 bases sitting between them. CDR3 nucleotides: TGTGCCAGCAGTTTAGAAGGGCACTATAACTATGGCTACACCTTC. This encodes CASSLEGHYNYGYTF.

This clonotype was recorded a few times. This CDR3 reads CASSEFGAGGDGYTF. CDR3 DNA: TGTGCCAGCAGTGAATTTGGAGCAGGGGGCGATGGCTACACCTTC. This sequence joins TRBV25-1 and TRBJ1-2; 8 bases map to TRBD1. This CDR3 comprises 15 residues. The V gene's germline CDR1 is MGHDK and CDR2 SYGVNS. With 1 base clipped from V and 6 bases from J, the junction kept 7 bases outside the gene matches.

This clonotype was counted many times. The V gene is TRBV7-2, the J gene TRBJ2-3, with 7 nucleotides matching TRBD2. Trimming took 0 bases from V and 6 from J; bases not matched to a gene: 0. Germline CDR1 SGHTA, CDR2 FQGNSA. The CDR3 extends over 13 amino acids. In DNA form, the CDR3 reads TGTGCCAGCAGCTTAGCGGGGGGGGATACGCAGTATTTT. This gives the protein CASSLAGGDTQYF.

This clonotype has more than one count but fewer than ten. A read error is possible here, since a much larger clone lies one base away. The chain recombines TRBV18 with TRBJ2-5; unclear D gene. There are 12 residues in the CDR3. Germline CDR1 is KGHSH and CDR2 is LQKENI. The CDR3 nucleotides are TGTGCCAGCCCACCAACCGAAGAGACCCAGTACTTC. Residues: CASPPTEETQYF.

The chain combines TRBV7-8 with TRBJ2-5, with D possibly TRBD2 on 5 matching bases. From germline, CDR1 is SGHVS and CDR2 FQNEAQ. The length of the CDR3 is 16 residues. V was shortened by 5 bases and J by 5 bases, with 21 bases between the two germline ends. This CDR3 reads CASSLPGERLGETQYF. In nucleotides, the CDR3 is TGTGCCAGCAGCCTCCCCGGGGAGCGGCTTGGGGAGACCCAGTACTTC.

This clonotype was detected a few times. The genes are TRBV5-4 and TRBJ2-5; D is tentatively TRBD1 or TRBD2 (6 bases each). V shed 0 bases and J shed 1 base, with 10 bases lying between them. Germline loops: CDR1 SGHNT, CDR2 YYREEE (reference sequence). The CDR3 contains 15 residues. DNA of the CDR3: TGTGCCAGCAGCTTGGTTGGGGGGCGCCAAGAGACCCAGTACTTC. The encoded protein is CASSLVGGRQETQYF. The full variable domain, in which reference TRBV5-4 and TRBJ2-5 provide the parts outside the CDR3, is ETGVTQSPTHLIKTRGQQVTLRCSSQSGHNTVSWYQQALGQGPQFIFQYYREEENGRGNFPPRFSGLQFPNYSSELNVNALELDDSALYLCASSLVGGRQETQYFGPGTRLLVL.

The chain employs TRBV28 and TRBJ2-3; 7 nucleotides agree with TRBD2. Per germline, CDR1 MDHEN and CDR2 SYDVKM. The CDR3 has 15 residues. V gave up 4 bases and J gave up 5 bases; unmatched junction bases: 9. CDR3 region: CASSSAGAGEDTQYF. CDR3 DNA: TGTGCCAGCAGTTCCGCCGGGGCGGGGGAAGATACGCAGTATTTT.